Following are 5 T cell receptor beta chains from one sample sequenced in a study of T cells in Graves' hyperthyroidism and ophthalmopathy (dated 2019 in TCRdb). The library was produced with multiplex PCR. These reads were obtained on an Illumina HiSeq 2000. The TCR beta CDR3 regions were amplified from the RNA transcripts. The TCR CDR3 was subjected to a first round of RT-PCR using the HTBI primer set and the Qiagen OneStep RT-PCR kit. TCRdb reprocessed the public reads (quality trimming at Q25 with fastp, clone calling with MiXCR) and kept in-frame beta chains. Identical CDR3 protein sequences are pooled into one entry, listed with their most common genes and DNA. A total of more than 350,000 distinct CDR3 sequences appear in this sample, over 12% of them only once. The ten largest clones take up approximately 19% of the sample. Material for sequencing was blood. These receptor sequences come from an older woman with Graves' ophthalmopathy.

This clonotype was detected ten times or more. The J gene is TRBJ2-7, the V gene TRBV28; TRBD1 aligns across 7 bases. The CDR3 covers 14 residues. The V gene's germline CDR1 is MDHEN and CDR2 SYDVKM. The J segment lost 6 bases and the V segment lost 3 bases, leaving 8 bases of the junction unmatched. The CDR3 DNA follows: TGTGCCAGCAGTTTCCAAACGGGACAGCGCGAGCAGTACTTC. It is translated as CASSFQTGQREQYF.

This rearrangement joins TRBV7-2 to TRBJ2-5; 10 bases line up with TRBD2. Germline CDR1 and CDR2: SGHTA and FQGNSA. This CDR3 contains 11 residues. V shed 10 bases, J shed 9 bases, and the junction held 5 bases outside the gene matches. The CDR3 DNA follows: TGTGCCATCGGACTAGCGGCGCCCCAGTACTTC. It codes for CAIGLAAPQYF.

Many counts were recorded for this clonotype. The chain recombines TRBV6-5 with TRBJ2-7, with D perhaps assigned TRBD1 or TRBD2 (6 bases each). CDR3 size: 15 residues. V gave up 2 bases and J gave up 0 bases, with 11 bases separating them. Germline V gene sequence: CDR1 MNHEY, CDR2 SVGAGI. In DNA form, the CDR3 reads TGTGCCAGCAGTTACCGGGGGCCGAGCTCCTACGAGCAGTACTTC. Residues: CASSYRGPSSYEQYF.

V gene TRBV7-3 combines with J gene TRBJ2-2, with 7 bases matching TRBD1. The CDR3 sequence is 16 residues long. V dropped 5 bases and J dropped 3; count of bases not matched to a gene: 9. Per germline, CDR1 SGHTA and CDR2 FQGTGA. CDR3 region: CASSPQGQQHTGELFF. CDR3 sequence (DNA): TGTGCCAGCAGCCCACAGGGACAGCAGCACACCGGGGAGCTGTTTTTT.

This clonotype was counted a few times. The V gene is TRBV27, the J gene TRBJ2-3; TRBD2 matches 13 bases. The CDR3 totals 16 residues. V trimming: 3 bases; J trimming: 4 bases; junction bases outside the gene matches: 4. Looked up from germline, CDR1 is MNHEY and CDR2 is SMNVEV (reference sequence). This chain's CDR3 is CASSFLLAGGPDTQYF. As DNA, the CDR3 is TGTGCCAGCAGTTTCCTACTAGCGGGAGGGCCAGATACGCAGTATTTT.